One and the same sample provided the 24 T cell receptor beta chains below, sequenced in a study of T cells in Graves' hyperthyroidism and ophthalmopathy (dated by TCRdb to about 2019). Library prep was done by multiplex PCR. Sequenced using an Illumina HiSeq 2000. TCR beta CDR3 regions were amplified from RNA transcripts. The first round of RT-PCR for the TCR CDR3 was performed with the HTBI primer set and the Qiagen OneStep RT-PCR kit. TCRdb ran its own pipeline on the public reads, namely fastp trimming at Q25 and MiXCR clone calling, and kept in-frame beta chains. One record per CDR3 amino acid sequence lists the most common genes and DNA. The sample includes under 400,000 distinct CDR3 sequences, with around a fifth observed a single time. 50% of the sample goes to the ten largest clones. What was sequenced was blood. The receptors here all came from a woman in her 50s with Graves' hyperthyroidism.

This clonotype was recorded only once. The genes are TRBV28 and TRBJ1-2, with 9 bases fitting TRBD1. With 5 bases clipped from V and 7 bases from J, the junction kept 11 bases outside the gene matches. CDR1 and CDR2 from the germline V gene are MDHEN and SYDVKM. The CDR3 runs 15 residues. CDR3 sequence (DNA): TGTGCCAGCAGTAATACCGGACAGGGGAAGTCTGGCTACACCTTC. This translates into CASSNTGQGKSGYTF.

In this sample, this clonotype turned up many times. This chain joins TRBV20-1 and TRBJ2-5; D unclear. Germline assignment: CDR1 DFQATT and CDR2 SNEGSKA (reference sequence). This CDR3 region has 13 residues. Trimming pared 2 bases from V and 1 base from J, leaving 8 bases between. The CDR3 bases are TGCAGTGCTAGAAAGACACCCCAAGAGACCCAGTACTTC. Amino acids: CSARKTPQETQYF.

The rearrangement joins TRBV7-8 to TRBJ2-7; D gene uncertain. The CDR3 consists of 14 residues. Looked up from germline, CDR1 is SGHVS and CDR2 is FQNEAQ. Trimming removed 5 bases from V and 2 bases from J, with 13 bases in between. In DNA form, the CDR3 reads TGTGCCAGCAGCCTATCGCCAGGTACCTACGAGCAGTACTTC. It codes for CASSLSPGTYEQYF.

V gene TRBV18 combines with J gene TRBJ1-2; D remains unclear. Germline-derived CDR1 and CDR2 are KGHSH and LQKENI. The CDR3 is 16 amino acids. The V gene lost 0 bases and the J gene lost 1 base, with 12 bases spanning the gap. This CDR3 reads CASSPPIRAHNYGYTF. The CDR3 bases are TGTGCCAGCTCACCACCGATTAGGGCCCATAACTATGGCTACACCTTC. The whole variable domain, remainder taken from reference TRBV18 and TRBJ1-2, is NAGVMQNPRHLVRRRGQEARLRCSPMKGHSHVYWYRQLPEEGLKFMVYLQKENIIDESGMPKERFSAEFPKEGPSILRIQQVVRGDSAAYFCASSPPIRAHNYGYTFGSGTRLTVV.

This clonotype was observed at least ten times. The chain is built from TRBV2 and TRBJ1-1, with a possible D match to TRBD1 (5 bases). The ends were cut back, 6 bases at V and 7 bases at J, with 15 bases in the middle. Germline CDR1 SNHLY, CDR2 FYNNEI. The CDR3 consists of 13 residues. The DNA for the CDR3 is TGTGCCAGCAGACGCGACAGTCAGAATGAAGCTTTCTTT. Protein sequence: CASRRDSQNEAFF.

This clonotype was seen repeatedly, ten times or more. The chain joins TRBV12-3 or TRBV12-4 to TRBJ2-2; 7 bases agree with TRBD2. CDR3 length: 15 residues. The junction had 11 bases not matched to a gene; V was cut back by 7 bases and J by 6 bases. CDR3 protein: CASTLGEGRSGELFF. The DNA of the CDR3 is TGTGCCAGCACCCTAGGGGAGGGCCGATCCGGGGAGCTGTTTTTT.

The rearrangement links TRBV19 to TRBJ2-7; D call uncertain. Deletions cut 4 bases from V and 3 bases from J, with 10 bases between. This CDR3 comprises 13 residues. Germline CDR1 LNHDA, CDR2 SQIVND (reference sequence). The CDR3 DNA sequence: TGTGCCAGTAGTACCCTGAACGACTACGAGCAGTACTTC. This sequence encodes CASSTLNDYEQYF.

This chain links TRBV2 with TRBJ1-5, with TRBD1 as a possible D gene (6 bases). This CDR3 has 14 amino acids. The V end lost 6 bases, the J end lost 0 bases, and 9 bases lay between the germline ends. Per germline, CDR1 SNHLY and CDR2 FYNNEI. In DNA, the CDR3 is TGTGCCAGCAGGACAGGTCATAGCAATCAGCCCCAGCATTTT. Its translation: CASRTGHSNQPQHF.

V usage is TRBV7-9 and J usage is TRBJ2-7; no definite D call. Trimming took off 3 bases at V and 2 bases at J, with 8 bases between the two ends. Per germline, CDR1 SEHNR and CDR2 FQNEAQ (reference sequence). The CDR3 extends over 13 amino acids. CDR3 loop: CASSFENTYEQYF. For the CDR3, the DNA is TGTGCCAGCAGCTTTGAGAATACCTACGAGCAGTACTTC.

CDR3 loop: CATSDLALGPEFF. For the CDR3, the DNA is TGTGCCACCAGTGATTTGGCCCTCGGACCCGAGTTCTTC. The rearrangement uses TRBV24-1 and TRBJ2-1; D is ambiguous. V lost 0 bases, J lost 14 bases, and 13 bases lay in between. Germline CDR1 KGHDR, CDR2 SFDVKD. The CDR3 runs 13 residues.

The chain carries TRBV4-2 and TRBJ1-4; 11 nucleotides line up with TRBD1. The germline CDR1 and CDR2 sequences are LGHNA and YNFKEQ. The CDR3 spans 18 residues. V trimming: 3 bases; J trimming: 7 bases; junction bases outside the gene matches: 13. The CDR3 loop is CASSQLGQGGTVSEKLFF. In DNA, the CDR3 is TGTGCCAGCAGCCAGCTGGGACAGGGGGGGACTGTTAGTGAAAAACTGTTTTTT.

The CDR3 sequence is CASSLIQREAFNYGYTF. CDR3 nucleotide sequence: TGTGCCAGCAGCTTGATACAGCGAGAAGCATTTAACTATGGCTACACCTTC. J is TRBJ1-2 and V is TRBV5-8; D remains unclear. The CDR3 is made up of 17 amino acids. Germline CDR1 and CDR2: SGHTS and YDEGEE. The V and J ends lost 1 base and 1 base respectively, with 17 bases between them.

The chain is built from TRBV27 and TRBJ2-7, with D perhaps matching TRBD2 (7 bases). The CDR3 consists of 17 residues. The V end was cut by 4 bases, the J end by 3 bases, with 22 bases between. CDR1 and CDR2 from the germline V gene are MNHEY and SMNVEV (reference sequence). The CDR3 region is CASSSHVLGGGIYEQYF. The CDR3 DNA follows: TGTGCCAGCAGTTCCCACGTCTTGGGGGGGGGCATCTACGAGCAGTACTTC.

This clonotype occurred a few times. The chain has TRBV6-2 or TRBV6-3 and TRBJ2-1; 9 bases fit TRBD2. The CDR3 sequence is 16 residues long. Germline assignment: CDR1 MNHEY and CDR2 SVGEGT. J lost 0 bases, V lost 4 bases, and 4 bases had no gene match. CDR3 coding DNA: TGTGCCAGCAGTTCCGGACTAGCGAGCTCCTACAATGAGCAGTTCTTC. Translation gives CASSSGLASSYNEQFF.

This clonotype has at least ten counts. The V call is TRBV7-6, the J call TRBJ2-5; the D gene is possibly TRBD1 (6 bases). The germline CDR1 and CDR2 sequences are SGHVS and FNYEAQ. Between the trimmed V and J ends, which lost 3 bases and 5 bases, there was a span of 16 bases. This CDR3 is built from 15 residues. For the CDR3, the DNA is TGTGCCAGCAGCTTGAGCCCTGGGGGCAGGGAGACCCAGTACTTC. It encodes CASSLSPGGRETQYF.

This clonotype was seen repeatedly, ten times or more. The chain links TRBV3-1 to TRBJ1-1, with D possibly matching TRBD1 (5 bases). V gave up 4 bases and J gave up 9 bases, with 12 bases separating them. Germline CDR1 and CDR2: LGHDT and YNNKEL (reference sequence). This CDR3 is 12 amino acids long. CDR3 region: CASSPPSDKAFF. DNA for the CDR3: TGTGCCAGCAGCCCACCCTCGGACAAAGCTTTCTTT.

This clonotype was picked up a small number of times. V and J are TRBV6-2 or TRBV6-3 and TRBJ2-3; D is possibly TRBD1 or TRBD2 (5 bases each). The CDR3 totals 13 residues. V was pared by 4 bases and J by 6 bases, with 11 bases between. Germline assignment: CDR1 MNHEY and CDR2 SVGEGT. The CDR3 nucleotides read TGTGCCAGCAGTTCAGTGGGACGGGATACGCAGTATTTT. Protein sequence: CASSSVGRDTQYF.

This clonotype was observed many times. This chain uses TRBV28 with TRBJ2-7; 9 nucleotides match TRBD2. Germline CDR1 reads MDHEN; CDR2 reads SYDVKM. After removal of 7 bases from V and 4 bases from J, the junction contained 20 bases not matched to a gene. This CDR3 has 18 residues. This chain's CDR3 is CASTLPGQRTSVPYEQYF. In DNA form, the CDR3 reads TGTGCCAGCACGTTACCGGGACAGAGGACTAGCGTCCCGTACGAGCAGTACTTC.

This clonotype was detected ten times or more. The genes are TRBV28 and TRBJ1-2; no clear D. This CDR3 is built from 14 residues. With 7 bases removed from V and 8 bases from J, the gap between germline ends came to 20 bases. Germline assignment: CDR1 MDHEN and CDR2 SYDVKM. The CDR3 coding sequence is TGTGCCAGCATGTCGGGGTCGACCCTCTTCGGCTACACCTTC. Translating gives CASMSGSTLFGYTF.

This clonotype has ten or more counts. DNA of the CDR3: TGTGCCAGCAGTTTCGGGACTGTTGGAAACACCATATATTTT. This sequence encodes CASSFGTVGNTIYF. This rearrangement joins TRBV28 to TRBJ1-3; TRBD1 might be the D (5 bases). The V gene lost 3 bases and the J gene lost 3 bases, with 9 bases spanning the gap. CDR1 is MDHEN, CDR2 SYDVKM, per germline. This CDR3 spans 14 amino acids.

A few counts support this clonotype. The CDR3 loop is CASSIYRGTEAFF. DNA of the CDR3: TGTGCCAGTAGTATTTACAGGGGCACTGAAGCTTTCTTT. The rearrangement joins TRBV19 to TRBJ1-1; 7 nucleotides match TRBD1. The CDR3 totals 13 residues. The germline gives CDR1 LNHDA, CDR2 SQIVND (reference sequence). The J segment lost 4 bases and the V segment lost 3 bases, leaving 2 bases of the junction unmatched.

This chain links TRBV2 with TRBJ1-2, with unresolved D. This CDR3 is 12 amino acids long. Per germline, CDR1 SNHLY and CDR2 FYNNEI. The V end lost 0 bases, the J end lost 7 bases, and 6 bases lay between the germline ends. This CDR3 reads CASSEANAGYTF. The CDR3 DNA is TGTGCCAGCAGTGAAGCTAATGCTGGCTACACCTTC.

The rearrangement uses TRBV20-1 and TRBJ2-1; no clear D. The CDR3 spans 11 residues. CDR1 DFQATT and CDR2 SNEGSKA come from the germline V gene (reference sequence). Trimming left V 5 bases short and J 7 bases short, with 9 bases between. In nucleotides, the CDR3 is TGCAGTGCTGGGCAAAGTAATGAGCAGTTCTTC. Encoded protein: CSAGQSNEQFF.

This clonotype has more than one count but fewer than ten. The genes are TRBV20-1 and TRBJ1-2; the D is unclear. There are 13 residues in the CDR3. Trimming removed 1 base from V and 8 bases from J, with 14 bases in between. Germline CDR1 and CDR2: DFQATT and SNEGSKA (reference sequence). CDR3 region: CSARGAVSGGYTF. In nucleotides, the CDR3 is TGCAGTGCTAGAGGGGCAGTCTCCGGGGGCTACACCTTC.